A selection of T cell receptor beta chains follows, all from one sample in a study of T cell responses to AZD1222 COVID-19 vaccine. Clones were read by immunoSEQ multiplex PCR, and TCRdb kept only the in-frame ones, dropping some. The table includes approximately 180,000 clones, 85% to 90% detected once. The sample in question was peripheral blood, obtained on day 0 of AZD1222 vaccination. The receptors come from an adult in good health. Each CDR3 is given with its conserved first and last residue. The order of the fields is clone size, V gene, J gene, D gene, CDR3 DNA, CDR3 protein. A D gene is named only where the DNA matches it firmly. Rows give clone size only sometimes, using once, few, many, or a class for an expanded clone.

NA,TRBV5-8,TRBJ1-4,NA,TGTGCCAGCAGCTTGGGTTCCAGGGATGGTGAAAAACTGTTTTTT,CASSLGSRDGEKLFF
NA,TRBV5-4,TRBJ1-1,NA,TGTGCCAGCAGTTACAAAGGGGCCAACACTGAAGCTTTCTTT,CASSYKGANTEAFF
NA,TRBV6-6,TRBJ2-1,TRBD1,TGTGCCAGCAGTTACCAAGGGACAGGGGGCAATGAGCAGTTCTTC,CASSYQGTGGNEQFF
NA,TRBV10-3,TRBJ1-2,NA,TGTGCCATCAGCCCCATCACAGACGCGGGATCGAATGGCTACACCTTC,CAISPITDAGSNGYTF
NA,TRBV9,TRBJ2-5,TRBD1,TGTGCCAGCAGCGGCGGGACAGGGGGGGTTCAAGAGACCCAGTACTTC,CASSGGTGGVQETQYF
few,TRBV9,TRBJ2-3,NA,TGTGCCAGCAGCGTTCGTGCGGGAACTAGCACAGATACGCAGTATTTT,CASSVRAGTSTDTQYF
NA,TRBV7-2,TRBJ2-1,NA,TGTGCCAGCAGCTCAGAACCCCCCAATGAGCAGTTCTTC,CASSSEPPNEQFF
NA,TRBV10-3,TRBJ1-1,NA,TGTGCCATCAGTGGTGCAGAGGACACTGAAGCTTTCTTT,CAISGAEDTEAFF
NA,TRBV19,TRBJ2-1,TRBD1,TGTGCCAGTAGTTCTCCGGGACAGGGGGCCCTCGGCCCGTTCTTC,CASSSPGQGALGPFF
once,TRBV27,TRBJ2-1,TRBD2,TGTGCCAGCAGTCTCAGACTAGCGGGAGGGGTAAATGAGCAGTTCTTC,CASSLRLAGGVNEQFF
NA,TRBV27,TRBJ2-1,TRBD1,TGTGCCAGCAGTTTAAGGGGACAGACCTACAATGAGCAGTTCTTC,CASSLRGQTYNEQFF
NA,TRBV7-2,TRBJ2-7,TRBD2,TGTGCCAGCAGCTTGGGGTTACTAGCGGGAGGATCCGAGCAGTACTTC,CASSLGLLAGGSEQYF
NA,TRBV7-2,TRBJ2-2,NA,TGTGCCAGCAGCTTAGCCGTAAGACTCCGGACTCGGAACACCGGGGAGCTGTTTTTT,CASSLAVRLRTRNTGELFF
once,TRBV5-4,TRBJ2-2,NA,TGTGCCAGCAGCTTACAGGGAAGGAACACCGGGGAGCTGTTTTTT,CASSLQGRNTGELFF
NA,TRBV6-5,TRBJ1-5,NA,TGTGCCAGCAGAGTATCGGCTTACAATCAGCCCCAGCATTTT,CASRVSAYNQPQHF
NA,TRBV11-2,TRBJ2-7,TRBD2,TGTGCCAGCAGCTCAAGACTAGCGGGAGTGTACGAGCAGTACTTC,CASSSRLAGVYEQYF
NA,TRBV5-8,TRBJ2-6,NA,TGTGCCAGCAGCTTGGCAACGGCTGGGGCCAACGTCCTGACTTTC,CASSLATAGANVLTF
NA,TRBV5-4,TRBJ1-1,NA,TGTGCCAGCAGCGAAGAACAGAACACTGAAGCTTTCTTT,CASSEEQNTEAFF
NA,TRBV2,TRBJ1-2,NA,TGTGCCAGCAGTCGTGAATGGAACACGGGTCGTGGCTACACCTTC,CASSREWNTGRGYTF
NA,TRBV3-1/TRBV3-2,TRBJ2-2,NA,TGTGCCAGCAGATCCGTCGGCACCGGGGAGCTGTTTTTT,CASRSVGTGELFF
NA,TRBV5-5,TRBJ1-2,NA,TGTGCCAGCAGCACCCCGGACGCCTATGGCTACACCTTC,CASSTPDAYGYTF
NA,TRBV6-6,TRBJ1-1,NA,TGTGCCAGCAGACCACAGGGAAAAGGCACTGAAGCTTTCTTT,CASRPQGKGTEAFF